The 21 T cell receptor beta chains listed next were all sequenced from one sample in a study of blood T cell repertoires in COVID-19. Profiling relied on immunoSEQ multiplex PCR, and the TCRdb table lists in-frame clones only, not all of them. Of approximately 50,000 clones in the sample, roughly nine tenths were seen once. Sequenced sample: peripheral blood. These receptors were taken from a man aged 35-49 years with acute or convalescent COVID-19.

The chain recombines TRBV6-5 with TRBJ2-7; 12 nucleotides line up with TRBD1. The CDR3 is 16 residues long. The V gene's germline CDR1 is MNHEY and CDR2 SVGAGI. The V and J ends lost 0 bases and 5 bases, in that order; junction bases with no gene match: 5. The DNA for the CDR3 is TGTGCCAGCAGTTACTCCATCGGGACAGGGGGCGACGAGCAGTACTTC. The encoded protein is CASSYSIGTGGDEQYF.

This clone was seen once. This chain connects TRBV13 to TRBJ2-5; 14 bases match TRBD2. This CDR3 has 18 amino acids. Per germline, CDR1 PRHDT and CDR2 FYEKMQ (reference sequence). V gave up 2 bases and J gave up 5 bases; unmatched junction bases: 10. This chain's CDR3 is CASSLRRLAGGRGETQYF. The CDR3 DNA sequence: TGTGCCAGCAGCTTAAGAAGACTAGCGGGAGGGCGAGGGGAGACCCAGTACTTC.

This clone showed up just once. This chain connects TRBV21-1 to TRBJ1-2. TRBV21-1 is recorded as a pseudogene. CDR3 length equals 13 residues. Here the CDR3 DNA reads TGTGCCAGCAGCAAAACGAGGTACTATGGCTACACCTTC. Residues: CASSKTRYYGYTF.

The V gene is TRBV7-9, the J gene TRBJ2-5; maybe TRBD1 (6 bases). Trimming pared 3 bases from V and 7 bases from J, leaving 18 bases between. This CDR3 has 15 residues. Germline assignment: CDR1 SEHNR and CDR2 FQNEAQ (reference sequence). CDR3 nucleotides: TGTGCCAGCAGCTTCCAGACAGGTTCCGAGGGGACCCAGTACTTC. Its translation: CASSFQTGSEGTQYF.

The chain has TRBV11-3 and TRBJ1-6; the match to TRBD1 covers 7 bases. V was pared by 5 bases and J by 6 bases, with 4 bases of the junction left unmatched. The CDR3 extends over 14 amino acids. CDR1 is SGHNT, CDR2 YENEEA, per germline. CDR3 sequence: CASSQDRSNSPLHF. CDR3 nucleotide sequence: TGTGCCAGCAGCCAGGACAGGAGTAATTCACCCCTCCACTTT.

The V call is TRBV15, the J call TRBJ1-5; tentative D call: TRBD1 (5 bases). The CDR3 is 14 residues long. Germline V gene lookup returns CDR1 LNHNV and CDR2 YYDKDF (reference sequence). Deletions cut 5 bases from V and 11 bases from J, with 19 bases between. DNA of the CDR3: TGTGCCACCAGCCCTTCCGCGGGCGGAGGGGCCCAGCATTTT. Protein: CATSPSAGGGAQHF.

The chain is built from TRBV7-9 and TRBJ1-1, with 7 bases lining up with TRBD1. The germline gives CDR1 SEHNR, CDR2 FQNEAQ (reference sequence). Germline trimming cut 5 bases from V and 5 bases from J; bases unmatched to any gene: 11. This CDR3 has 15 amino acids. The CDR3, as DNA: TGTGCCAGCAGCCCGACGGCAGGGGGTAAGACTGAAGCTTTCTTT. Encoded protein: CASSPTAGGKTEAFF.

J is TRBJ2-1 and V is TRBV25-1; 11 nucleotides match TRBD2. The CDR3 is 15 residues long. The V segment lost 1 base and the J segment 7 bases; nucleotides outside the gene matches: 3. Germline assignment: CDR1 MGHDK and CDR2 SYGVNS. The CDR3 coding sequence is TGTGCCAGCAGTGAATGGTCTAGCGGGAGGAATGAGCAGTTCTTC. It translates to CASSEWSSGRNEQFF.

The rearrangement uses TRBV5-1 and TRBJ2-3, with 10 bases identical to TRBD2. The V segment lost 2 bases and the J segment 6 bases; nucleotides outside the gene matches: 3. The CDR3 runs to 14 residues. Germline CDR1 SGHRS, CDR2 YFSETQ. The CDR3 protein is CASSFLAGADTQYF. The CDR3 DNA follows: TGCGCCAGCAGCTTTCTAGCGGGAGCCGATACGCAGTATTTT.

J is TRBJ1-5 and V is TRBV10-1; the D gene is possibly TRBD1 (5 bases). Trimming pared 3 bases from V and 7 bases from J, leaving 13 bases between. CDR3 length: 14 amino acids. In germline, CDR1 is WNHNN, CDR2 SYGVQD (reference sequence). The CDR3 sequence: CASSDQGQVQPQHF. The CDR3 DNA follows: TGCGCCAGCAGTGATCAGGGCCAGGTACAGCCCCAGCATTTT.

This sequence joins TRBV2 and TRBJ1-5; 9 nucleotides line up with TRBD1. The germline V gene encodes CDR1 SNHLY and CDR2 FYNNEI. V gave up 7 bases and J gave up 5 bases; unmatched junction bases: 6. This CDR3 region has 14 residues. CDR3 DNA sequence: TGTGCCAGCACCCCGGGACAGGGTTATCAGCCCCAGCATTTT. This encodes CASTPGQGYQPQHF.

The V and J genes are TRBV6-5 and TRBJ1-2; TRBD1 agrees at 8 bases. V dropped 8 bases and J dropped 4; count of bases not matched to a gene: 12. The germline V gene has CDR1 MNHEY and CDR2 SVGAGI. The CDR3 consists of 15 residues. In nucleotides, the CDR3 is TGTGCCAGCTCAGGGGAGAGGACAGGGTCCTATGGCTACACCTTC. Amino acids: CASSGERTGSYGYTF.

The chain employs TRBV18 and TRBJ2-1; no clear D. Per the germline V gene, CDR1 is KGHSH and CDR2 is LQKENI. The CDR3 length is 17 residues. Trimming removed 0 bases from V and 8 bases from J, with 20 bases in between. The CDR3 here is CASSPPSVATTRHEQFF. For the CDR3, the DNA is TGTGCCAGCTCACCACCCTCGGTAGCTACAACTCGCCATGAGCAGTTCTTC.

This chain uses TRBV11-2 with TRBJ2-5; 11 bases match TRBD2. Germline values: CDR1 SGHAT, CDR2 FQNNGV. CDR3 length: 17 residues. Unmatched junction bases numbered 7, after V lost 3 bases and J lost 1 base. CDR3 sequence: CASSLLPGLAAQETQYF. CDR3 coding DNA: TGTGCCAGCAGCTTGCTTCCGGGACTAGCGGCCCAAGAGACCCAGTACTTC.

The chain employs TRBV6-4 and TRBJ2-3, with 10 bases lining up with TRBD1. This CDR3 has 15 residues. The ends lost 0 bases at V and 3 bases at J; junction bases unmatched: 0. Per germline, CDR1 MRHNA and CDR2 SNTAGT. DNA for the CDR3: TGTGCCAGCAGTGACTCGGGACAGGGGACAGATACGCAGTATTTT. It yields the protein CASSDSGQGTDTQYF.

The V and J genes are TRBV5-1 and TRBJ1-6; D not resolved. CDR3 length: 15 amino acids. Germline V lookup: CDR1 SGHRS, CDR2 YFSETQ. V dropped 6 bases and J dropped 3 bases, with 13 bases sitting between them. The CDR3 nucleotides read TGCGCCAGCACCTCGGGAGATATCTATAATTCACCCCTCCACTTT. It yields the protein CASTSGDIYNSPLHF. The full variable domain, rest sourced from reference TRBV5-1 and TRBJ1-6, is KAGVTQTPRYLIKTRGQQVTLSCSPISGHRSVSWYQQTPGQGLQFLFEYFSETQRNKGNFPGRFSGRQFSNSRSEMNVSTLELGDSALYLCASTSGDIYNSPLHFGNGTRLTVT.

The chain combines TRBV6-5 with TRBJ1-1, with a possible D match to TRBD1 (6 bases). The V end lost 4 bases, the J end lost 2 bases, and 11 bases lay between the germline ends. The germline V gene has CDR1 MNHEY and CDR2 SVGAGI. This CDR3 comprises 14 residues. The CDR3 loop is CASSSTGSNTEAFF. In nucleotides, the CDR3 is TGTGCCAGCAGTTCAACAGGGTCTAACACTGAAGCTTTCTTT.

V usage is TRBV2 and J usage is TRBJ2-5, with TRBD2 matching 12 bases. There are 17 residues in the CDR3. Trimming removed 6 bases from V and 5 bases from J; junction bases left unmatched: 13. The germline V gene has CDR1 SNHLY and CDR2 FYNNEI. CDR3 region: CASRAFGLAGSKETQYF. In nucleotides, the CDR3 is TGTGCCAGCAGAGCATTTGGACTAGCGGGAAGTAAGGAGACCCAGTACTTC.

The genes are TRBV18 and TRBJ2-7; D possibly corresponds to TRBD1 (6 bases). Germline CDR1 reads KGHSH; CDR2 reads LQKENI. The V gene lost 3 bases and the J gene lost 2 bases, with 17 bases spanning the gap. This CDR3 contains 16 residues. The CDR3 spells CASSPPGPGAPYEQYF. The CDR3 DNA reads TGTGCCAGCTCACCCCCCGGGCCAGGGGCCCCCTACGAGCAGTACTTC. Based on the CDR3 plus reference TRBV18 and TRBJ2-7, the full variable domain is NAGVMQNPRHLVRRRGQEARLRCSPMKGHSHVYWYRQLPEEGLKFMVYLQKENIIDESGMPKERFSAEFPKEGPSILRIQQVVRGDSAAYFCASSPPGPGAPYEQYFGPGTRLTVT.

The rearrangement uses TRBV13 and TRBJ2-7, with D perhaps TRBD2 (6 bases). This CDR3 spans 14 amino acids. The germline V gene encodes CDR1 PRHDT and CDR2 FYEKMQ (reference sequence). Trimming shortened V by 5 bases and J by 6 bases, and 17 bases separated the two germline ends. The CDR3 sequence is CASSEGDSRGEQYF. CDR3 nucleotides: TGTGCCAGCAGCGAGGGCGACTCGCGGGGCGAGCAGTACTTC.

The rearrangement uses TRBV6-2 or TRBV6-3 and TRBJ2-1; 12 bases agree with TRBD2. This CDR3 region has 16 residues. V dropped 7 bases and J dropped 9; count of bases not matched to a gene: 13. Germline V gene sequence: CDR1 MNHEY, CDR2 SVGEGT. The chain's CDR3 is CASTPSGLAGRGEQFF. Here the CDR3 DNA reads TGTGCCAGCACCCCATCCGGACTAGCGGGAAGGGGTGAGCAGTTCTTC.